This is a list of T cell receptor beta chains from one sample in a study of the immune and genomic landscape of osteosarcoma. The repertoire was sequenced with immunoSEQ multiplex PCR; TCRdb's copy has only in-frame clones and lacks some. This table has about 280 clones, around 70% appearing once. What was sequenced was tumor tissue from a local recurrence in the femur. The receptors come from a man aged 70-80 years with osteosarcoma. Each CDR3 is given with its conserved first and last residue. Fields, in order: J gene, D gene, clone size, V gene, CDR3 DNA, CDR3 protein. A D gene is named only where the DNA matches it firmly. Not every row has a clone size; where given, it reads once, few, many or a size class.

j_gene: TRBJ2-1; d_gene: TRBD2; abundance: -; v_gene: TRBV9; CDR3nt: TGTGCCAGCAGCGTAGATAGCGGGGGGATGGATGAGCAGTTCTTC; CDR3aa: CASSVDSGGMDEQFF
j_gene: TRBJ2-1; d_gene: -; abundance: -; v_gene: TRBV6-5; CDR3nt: TGTGCCAGCAGTTACCGGGTTTTGACAGACAATGAGCAGTTCTTC; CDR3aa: CASSYRVLTDNEQFF
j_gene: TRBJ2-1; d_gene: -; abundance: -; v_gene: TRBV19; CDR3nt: TGTGCCAGTAGTATCCTGTCACAGGGTCTCTCCTACAATGAGCAGTTCTTC; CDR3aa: CASSILSQGLSYNEQFF
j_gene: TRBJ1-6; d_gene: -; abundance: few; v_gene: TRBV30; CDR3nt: TGTGCCTCTACTTGGGGCTCCTATAATTCACCCCTCCACTTT; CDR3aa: CASTWGSYNSPLHF
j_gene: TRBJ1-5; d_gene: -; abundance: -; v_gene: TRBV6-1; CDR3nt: TGTGCCAGCATCGAGCGGCCGGGAGGCCAGCCCCAGCATTTT; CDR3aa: CASIERPGGQPQHF
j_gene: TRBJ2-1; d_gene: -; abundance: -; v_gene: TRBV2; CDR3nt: TGTGCCAGCAGTGAAGCCTCTCCCTCCTCCTACAATGAGCAGTTCTTC; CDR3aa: CASSEASPSSYNEQFF
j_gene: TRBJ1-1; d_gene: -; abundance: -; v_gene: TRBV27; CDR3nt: TGTGCCAGCATCTCGCAGGGGAGAGCTGAAGCTTTCTTT; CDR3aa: CASISQGRAEAFF
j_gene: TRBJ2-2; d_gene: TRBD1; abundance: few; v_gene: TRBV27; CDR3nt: TGTGCCAGCAGTTCTGGGACAGGGATAGGCACCGGGGAGCTGTTTTTT; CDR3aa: CASSSGTGIGTGELFF
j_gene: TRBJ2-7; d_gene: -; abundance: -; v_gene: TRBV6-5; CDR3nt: TGTGCCAGCAGTTACTCGACGGGCAGGGAAAAGCAGTACTTC; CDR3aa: CASSYSTGREKQYF
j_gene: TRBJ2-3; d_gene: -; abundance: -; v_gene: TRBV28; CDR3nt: TGTGCCAGCAGTTTGCCAGATACGCAGTATTTT; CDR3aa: CASSLPDTQYF